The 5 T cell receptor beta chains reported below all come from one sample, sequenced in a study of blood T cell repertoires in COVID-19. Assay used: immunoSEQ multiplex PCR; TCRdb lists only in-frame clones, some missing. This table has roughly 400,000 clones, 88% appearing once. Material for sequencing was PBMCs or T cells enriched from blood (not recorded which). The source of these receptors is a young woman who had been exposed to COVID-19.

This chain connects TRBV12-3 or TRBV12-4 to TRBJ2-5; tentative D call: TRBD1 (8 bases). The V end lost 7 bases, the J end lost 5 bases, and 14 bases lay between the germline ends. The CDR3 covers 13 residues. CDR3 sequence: CASTLQGGETQYF. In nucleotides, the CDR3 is TGTGCCAGCACCCTACAGGGGGGGGAGACCCAGTACTTC.

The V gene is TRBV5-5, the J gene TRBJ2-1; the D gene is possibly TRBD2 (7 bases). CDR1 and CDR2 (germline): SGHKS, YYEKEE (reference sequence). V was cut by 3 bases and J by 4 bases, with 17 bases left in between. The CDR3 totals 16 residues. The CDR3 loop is CASSYRGRDTYNEQFF. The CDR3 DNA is TGTGCCAGCAGCTACCGTGGGAGGGACACATACAATGAGCAGTTCTTC. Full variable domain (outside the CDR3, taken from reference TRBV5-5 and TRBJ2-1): DAGVTQSPTHLIKTRGQQVTLRCSPISGHKSVSWYQQVLGQGPQFIFQYYEKEERGRGNFPDRFSARQFPNYSSELNVNALLLGDSALYLCASSYRGRDTYNEQFFGPGTRLTVL.

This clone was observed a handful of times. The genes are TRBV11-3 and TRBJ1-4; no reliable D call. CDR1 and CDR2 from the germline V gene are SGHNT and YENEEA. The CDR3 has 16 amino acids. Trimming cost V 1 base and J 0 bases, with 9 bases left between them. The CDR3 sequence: CASSLVRETTNEKLFF. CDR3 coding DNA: TGTGCCAGCAGCTTAGTCCGAGAGACAACTAATGAAAAACTGTTTTTT.

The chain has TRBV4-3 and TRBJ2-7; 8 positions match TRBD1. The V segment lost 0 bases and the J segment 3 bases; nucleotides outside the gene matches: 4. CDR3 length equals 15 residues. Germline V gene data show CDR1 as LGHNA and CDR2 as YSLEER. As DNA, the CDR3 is TGCGCCAGCAGCCAAGAGGCAGGGGGCGTCTACGAGCAGTACTTC. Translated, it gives CASSQEAGGVYEQYF.

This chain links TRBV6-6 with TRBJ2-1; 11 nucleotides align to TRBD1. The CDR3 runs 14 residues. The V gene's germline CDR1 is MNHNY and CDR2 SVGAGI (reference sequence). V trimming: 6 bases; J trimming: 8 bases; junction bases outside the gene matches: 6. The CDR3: CASRRGQGADEQFF. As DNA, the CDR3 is TGTGCCAGCAGGAGAGGACAGGGGGCTGATGAGCAGTTCTTC.